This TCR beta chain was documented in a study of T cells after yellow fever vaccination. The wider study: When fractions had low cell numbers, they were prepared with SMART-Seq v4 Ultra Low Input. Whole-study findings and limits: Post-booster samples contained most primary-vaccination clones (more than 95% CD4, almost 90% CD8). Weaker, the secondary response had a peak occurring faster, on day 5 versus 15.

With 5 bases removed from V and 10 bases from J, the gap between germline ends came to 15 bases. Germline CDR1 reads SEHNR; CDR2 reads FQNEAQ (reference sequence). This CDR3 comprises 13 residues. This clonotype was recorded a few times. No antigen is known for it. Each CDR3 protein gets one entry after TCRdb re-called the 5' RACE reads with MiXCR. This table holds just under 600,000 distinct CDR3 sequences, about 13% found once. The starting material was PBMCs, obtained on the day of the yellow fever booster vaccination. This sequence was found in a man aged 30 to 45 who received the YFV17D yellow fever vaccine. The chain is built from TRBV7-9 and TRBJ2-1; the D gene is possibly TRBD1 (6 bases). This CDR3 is CASSAHRVLEQFF. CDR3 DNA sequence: TGTGCCAGCAGCGCTCACAGGGTTTTAGAGCAGTTCTTC. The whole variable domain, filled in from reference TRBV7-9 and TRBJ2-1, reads DTGVSQNPRHKITKRGQNVTFRCDPISEHNRLYWYRQTLGQGPEFLTYFQNEAQLEKSRLLSDRFSAERPKGSFSTLEIQRTEQGDSAMYLCASSAHRVLEQFFGPGTRLTVL.